One sample yielded the 4 T cell receptor beta chains listed below, sequenced in a study of T-cell reconstitution after alpha-beta-depleted transplantation in children. A library of TCRbeta sequences, prepared with unique molecular identifiers, was generated. TCRdb re-analysed the PCR reads in MiXCR, keeping a single row per CDR3 protein. The table records 500,000 or so distinct CDR3 sequences, over 25% of them present only once. The sample in question was PBMCs from the stem cell graft donor, obtained from the stem cell graft. These receptors originate from a human donor who donated a stem cell graft to a child with aplastic anemia.

The genes are TRBV7-2 and TRBJ2-5, with D tentatively TRBD1 or TRBD2 (6 bases each). The CDR3 is 17 amino acids. Trimming removed 4 bases at V and 1 base at J, with 19 bases between. Germline CDR1 and CDR2: SGHTA and FQGNSA. The CDR3 loop is CASSSGGGRGLQETQYF. The CDR3 region has the DNA TGTGCCAGCAGCTCGGGTGGGGGCAGGGGACTCCAAGAGACCCAGTACTTC.

This chain links TRBV27 with TRBJ2-7, with 8 bases aligning to TRBD1. The CDR3 spans 15 residues. After removal of 5 bases from V and 3 bases from J, the junction contained 9 bases not matched to a gene. CDR1 is MNHEY and CDR2 is SMNVEV in the germline V gene (reference sequence). Here the CDR3 DNA reads TGTGCCAGCAGTCTAACCGGGACAGGTTTCTACGAGCAGTACGTC. Translated: CASSLTGTGFYEQYV.

The table lists this clonotype with a few counts. The chain recombines TRBV20-1 with TRBJ1-2, with D maybe TRBD1 (5 bases). V was cut by 5 bases and J by 5 bases, with 12 bases left in between. The CDR3 is 12 amino acids. The V gene's germline CDR1 is DFQATT and CDR2 SNEGSKA (reference sequence). CDR3 in amino acids: CSAATEVYGYTF. The CDR3 bases are TGCAGTGCTGCGACAGAAGTATATGGCTACACCTTC.

This clonotype was detected only a few times. The J gene is TRBJ2-1, the V gene TRBV4-3; maybe TRBD2 (6 bases). CDR1 is LGHNA, CDR2 YSLEER, per germline. Deletions cut 1 base from V and 5 bases from J, with 18 bases between. The CDR3 sequence is 17 residues long. As DNA, the CDR3 is TGCGCCAGCAGCCAAGGGGCCGCGGGGAGTAGCGACAATGAGCAGTTCTTC. Translating gives CASSQGAAGSSDNEQFF.